One sample yielded the 10 T cell receptor beta chains listed below, sequenced in a study of CD8+CD57+ T cells in acquired aplastic anemia. By flow cytometry, patients selected for sequencing had shown an expansion of CD8+CD57+ cells. CDR3 and TCR beta VDJ profiling relied on genomic DNA as the template. TCRdb re-called the reads through MiXCR, storing one row per CDR3 protein. The sample includes 450,000 to 600,000 distinct CDR3 sequences, around a third seen only once; the top ten take approximately 0.82%. Specimen: sorted CD4+, CD8+, or CD8+CD57+ T cells (not recorded which) from PBMCs. The origin of the receptors is a human donor with aplastic anemia.

The J gene is TRBJ2-3, the V gene TRBV12-3 or TRBV12-4; maybe TRBD2 (6 bases). This CDR3 spans 11 amino acids. Trimming removed 6 bases at V and 11 bases at J, with 12 bases between. CDR3 DNA sequence: TGTGCCAGCAGCCTTCTAGCGAGGCAGTATTTT. Translated, it gives CASSLLARQYF.

This clonotype turned up a few times. The rearrangement uses TRBV4-3 and TRBJ1-5; D is ambiguous. The V gene lost 1 base and the J gene lost 3 bases, with 10 bases spanning the gap. The CDR3 is 15 residues long. From germline, CDR1 is LGHNA and CDR2 YSLEER. In DNA, the CDR3 is TGCGCCAGCAGCCAAGCGATGGCAGTCAATCAGCCCCAGCATTTT. Protein: CASSQAMAVNQPQHF.

The J gene is TRBJ1-4, the V gene TRBV2, with TRBD1 matching 10 bases. J gave up 1 base and V 7 bases, and 6 bases lay outside the gene matches. This CDR3 contains 16 residues. Germline-derived CDR1 and CDR2 are SNHLY and FYNNEI. The CDR3 DNA reads TGTGCCAGCACCAGACAGGGGGCTGGAACTAATGAAAAACTGTTTTTT. Its translation: CASTRQGAGTNEKLFF.

This clonotype was observed a handful of times. This may be a read error: a much more frequent sequence differs by one nucleotide. The CDR3: CASRGGNIQYF. Here the CDR3 DNA reads TGTGCCAGCAGAGGGGGTAACATTCAGTACTTC. V is TRBV2 and J is TRBJ2-4; D may be TRBD1 (6 bases). The germline V gene encodes CDR1 SNHLY and CDR2 FYNNEI. V was pared by 6 bases and J by 7 bases, with 7 bases between. The CDR3 totals 11 residues. Full variable domain (missing parts from reference TRBV2 and TRBJ2-4): EPEVTQTPSHQVTQMGQEVILRCVPISNHLYFYWYRQILGQKVEFLVSFYNNEISEKSEIFDDQFSVERPDGSNFTLKIRSTKLEDSAMYFCASRGGNIQYFGAGTRLSVL.

This sequence joins TRBV2 and TRBJ1-2; TRBD1 is a possible D gene (6 bases). The CDR3 length is 12 residues. From germline, CDR1 is SNHLY and CDR2 FYNNEI. Trimming cost V 6 bases and J 12 bases, with 17 bases left between them. The CDR3 bases are TGTGCCAGCAGGCAAGGGGGATCTGGAAACACCTTC. Translated, it gives CASRQGGSGNTF. Together with reference TRBV2 and TRBJ1-2, the CDR3 gives the full variable domain: EPEVTQTPSHQVTQMGQEVILRCVPISNHLYFYWYRQILGQKVEFLVSFYNNEISEKSEIFDDQFSVERPDGSNFTLKIRSTKLEDSAMYFCASRQGGSGNTFGSGTRLTVV.

The chain joins TRBV7-8 to TRBJ1-6; D is unresolved. Germline-derived CDR1 and CDR2 are SGHVS and FQNEAQ. The CDR3 spans 15 residues. Trimming left V 2 bases short and J 10 bases short, with 15 bases between. DNA of the CDR3: TGTGCCAGCAGCTTAATGAGCAGAGGAGAATCACCCCTCCACTTT. Protein: CASSLMSRGESPLHF. Combining the CDR3 with reference TRBV7-8 and TRBJ1-6 gives the whole variable domain GAGVSQSPRYKVAKRGQDVALRCDPISGHVSLFWYQQALGQGPEFLTYFQNEAQLDKSGLPSDRFFAERPEGSVSTLKIQRTQQEDSAVYLCASSLMSRGESPLHFGNGTRLTVT.

This clonotype has only a few counts. A read error is possible here, since a much larger clone lies one base away. J is TRBJ1-1 and V is TRBV24-1; D is ambiguous. The CDR3 contains 14 residues. Germline assignment: CDR1 KGHDR and CDR2 SFDVKD. CDR3 region: CVTSDAEGSTEAFF. The CDR3 DNA sequence: TGTGTCACCAGTGATGCCGAAGGTAGCACTGAAGCTTTCTTT.

The V and J genes are TRBV5-6 and TRBJ2-6; D remains ambiguous. CDR3 length: 17 residues. Trimming pared 9 bases from V and 3 bases from J, leaving 22 bases between. The germline V gene has CDR1 SGHDT and CDR2 YYEEEE. CDR3 bases: TGTGCCACACCCAGAATACCAAGTAGTAGTGGGGCCAACGTCCTGACTTTC. Amino acids: CATPRIPSSSGANVLTF. Drawing the rest from reference TRBV5-6 and TRBJ2-6, the complete variable domain is DAGVTQSPTHLIKTRGQQVTLRCSPKSGHDTVSWYQQALGQGPQFIFQYYEEEERQRGNFPDRFSGHQFPNYSSELNVNALLLGDSALYLCATPRIPSSSGANVLTFGAGSRLTVL.

This clonotype occurred a few times. V gene TRBV2 combines with J gene TRBJ2-7; D is uncertain. CDR3 length equals 11 residues. Per the germline V gene, CDR1 is SNHLY and CDR2 is FYNNEI. V lost 3 bases and J 10 bases, leaving 10 bases between the germline ends. The CDR3 here is CASSDAVLQYF. The CDR3 DNA reads TGTGCCAGCAGTGACGCCGTACTTCAGTACTTC.

This clonotype came up many times. The chain uses TRBV10-3 and TRBJ2-7; 10 bases line up with TRBD2. The CDR3 is 16 residues long. J lost 0 bases, V lost 6 bases, and 8 bases had no gene match. The V gene's germline CDR1 is ENHRY and CDR2 SYGVKD. The DNA of the CDR3 is TGTGCCATCAGAAGTATTTCTAGCGGGAGCTCCTACGAGCAGTACTTC. Protein product: CAIRSISSGSSYEQYF.